A selection of T cell receptor beta chains follows, all from one sample in a study of cytomegalovirus exposure and HLA in healthy donors. TCRdb's copy holds only in-frame clones and misses some; the assay was immunoSEQ multiplex PCR. The data contain 86,000 or so clones, roughly 83% of them singletons. Sequenced: PBMCs. These receptors were collected from a woman aged 40 to 49 in good health and CMV-seropositive. Each CDR3 is given with its conserved first and last residue. A D gene is named only where the DNA matches it firmly. A row's size may be missing; if present it is once, few, many or a size class.

d_gene	v_gene	abundance	j_gene	CDR3nt	CDR3aa
TRBD2	TRBV28	NA	TRBJ2-3	TGTGCCAGCATTGGGATGGGGGGGGATACGCAGTATTTT	CASIGMGGDTQYF
TRBD1	TRBV28	once	TRBJ1-4	TGTGCCACCGTCACGGACAGGGGATCTGAAAAACTGTTTTTT	CATVTDRGSEKLFF
NA	TRBV5-6	NA	TRBJ2-1	TGTGCCAGCAGCTTGACATACCGTGGAGGTGGTGAGCAGTTCTTC	CASSLTYRGGGEQFF
NA	TRBV6-1	once	TRBJ1-5	TGTGCCAGCAGTGAAATGGACAGTCTTCAGCCCCAGCATTTT	CASSEMDSLQPQHF
TRBD1	TRBV19	NA	TRBJ2-7	TGTGCCAGTAGTACGCCTACAGGGGACGCCTACGAGCAGTACTTC	CASSTPTGDAYEQYF
TRBD1	TRBV7-6	NA	TRBJ2-1	TGTGCCAGCAGCTTAAGAGGCCAGACAGGGATTAACAATGAGCAGTTCTTC	CASSLRGQTGINNEQFF
NA	TRBV7-8	NA	TRBJ2-7	TGTGCCAGCAGCCCCCGATCGGCCTACGAGCAGTACTTC	CASSPRSAYEQYF
NA	TRBV28	NA	TRBJ1-5	TGTGCCAGCAAACAACTTTGGAGGGGACAGCCCCAGCATTTT	CASKQLWRGQPQHF
NA	TRBV5-1	few	TRBJ2-6	TGCGCCAGCAGCTTGTCAGGTCTCGGTGGGGCCAACGTCCTGACTTTC	CASSLSGLGGANVLTF
TRBD1	TRBV7-9	NA	TRBJ1-5	TGTGCCAGCAGCTATGACAGGGAAAACCAGCCCCAGCATTTT	CASSYDRENQPQHF
TRBD2	TRBV5-6	NA	TRBJ2-7	TGTGCCAGCAGCTGGCTAAGGACTAGCGGGACCCACGAGCAGTACTTC	CASSWLRTSGTHEQYF
NA	TRBV5-1	NA	TRBJ2-2	TGCGCCAGCAGCTTCTATTCTAGTTACACCGGGGAGCTGTTTTTT	CASSFYSSYTGELFF
TRBD1	TRBV5-5	once	TRBJ1-5	TGTGCCAGCAGTTTCACCGTACAGGGGGGGAATCAGCCCCAGCATTTT	CASSFTVQGGNQPQHF
NA	TRBV14	NA	TRBJ2-5	TGTGCCAGCAGCCTATTGGACACAACGAGGGAGACCCAGTACTTC	CASSLLDTTRETQYF
TRBD2	TRBV18	NA	TRBJ2-7	TGTGCCAGCTCACCGGGACTAGCGATGGAGCAGTACTTC	CASSPGLAMEQYF
NA	TRBV27	NA	TRBJ2-2	TGTGCCAGCAGACCCTCAGGGGCCACCGGGGAGCTGTTTTTT	CASRPSGATGELFF
NA	TRBV2	once	TRBJ1-4	TGTGCCAGCAGCTATGCAACTAATGAAAAACTGTTTTTT	CASSYATNEKLFF
TRBD1	TRBV6-5	NA	TRBJ1-4	TGTGCCAGCTCGGGACAGGTTAATGAAAAACTGTTTTTT	CASSGQVNEKLFF
TRBD1	TRBV19	NA	TRBJ1-5	TGTGCCAGTACCTACAGGGGTGGAGGGGGTCAGCCCCAGCATTTT	CASTYRGGGGQPQHF
NA	TRBV25-1	NA	TRBJ1-2	TGTGCCAGCAGTGAGGCAGGCTATGGCTACACCTTC	CASSEAGYGYTF
NA	TRBV2	NA	TRBJ2-7	TGTGCCAGCAGTACCTTGTACGAGCAGTACTTC	CASSTLYEQYF
TRBD1	TRBV5-4	once	TRBJ1-2	TGTGCCAGCAGCTTGGCAGGGGGCGATGGCTACACCTTC	CASSLAGGDGYTF
NA	TRBV6-1	NA	TRBJ1-1	TGTGCCAGCAGTGAAGCCACGCACTATTGGAAGGTGATTTCGTCGGCTGAAGCTTTCTTT	CASSEATHYWKVISSAEAFF
NA	TRBV27	NA	TRBJ2-7	TGTGCCAGCAGTTTGGAGGGAACACCAGACTACGAGCAGTACTTC	CASSLEGTPDYEQYF
NA	TRBV21-1	NA	TRBJ1-2	TGTGCCAGCAGCACTCCGACAGGGCTACTGGGCTACACCTTC	CASSTPTGLLGYTF
NA	TRBV5-5	few	TRBJ2-6	TGTGCCAGCAGCTTGAAAGGGGACTCTGGGGCCAACGTCCTGACTTTC	CASSLKGDSGANVLTF
TRBD2	TRBV4-2	few	TRBJ2-3	TGTGCCAGCAGCCAAGATGGGGCTAGCGGGGGCGGGGATACGCAGTATTTT	CASSQDGASGGGDTQYF
NA	TRBV18	NA	TRBJ2-1	TGTGCCAGCTCACCAGGGGGAGGCTACAATGAGCAGTTCTTC	CASSPGGGYNEQFF
TRBD2	TRBV10-3	NA	TRBJ2-7	TGTGCCATCAGTGAGCTAGCGGGAGACGTAAGCTACGAGCAGTACTTC	CAISELAGDVSYEQYF